The clone carrying this T cell receptor beta chain appeared a few times. Molecular barcoding with unique molecular identifiers was used for the TCRbeta library. TCRdb called the PCR reads again in MiXCR, with one record for every CDR3 protein. The table records 360,000 or so distinct CDR3 sequences, about 20% of them present only once. The data were obtained in a study of T-cell reconstitution after alpha-beta-depleted transplantation in children. The TCR was taken from a human donor who donated a stem cell graft to a child with acute myeloid leukemia. Sequenced material: PBMCs from the stem cell graft donor, taken from the stem cell graft.

The CDR3 DNA is TGTGCCAGCAGTTTTCTCCCGGCGGGCAGGAACGAGCAGTACTTC. Protein sequence: CASSFLPAGRNEQYF. The V and J genes are TRBV12-3 or TRBV12-4 and TRBJ2-7; maybe TRBD2 (5 bases). Trimming took 3 bases from V and 5 from J, leaving 17 bases between them. The CDR3 is made up of 15 amino acids.